This T cell receptor (beta chain) was identified in a study of lymphopenia after photon versus proton radiotherapy. V was cut by 4 bases and J by 3 bases, with 13 bases left in between. CDR3 length: 15 amino acids. Germline V CDR1 and CDR2: LNHDA, SQIVND (reference sequence). Assay: immunoSEQ multiplex PCR; the TCRdb copy retains only in-frame clones and omits some. The sample includes around 160,000 clones, around 85% of them seen just once. As concerns this clone: Its specificity is not known.

Findings and caveats of the study: Better survival with proton therapy was suggested as possible, not demonstrated. Larger post-nadir TCR diversity loss correlated inversely with survival in deceased patients.

This chain connects TRBV19 to TRBJ1-5; D perhaps matches TRBD1 (5 bases). The TCR comes from a man aged 50 to 60 with gastric cancer. The source material was peripheral blood, sampled from a patient treated with photon-based radiotherapy. The CDR3 here is CASSTGDPPNQPQHF. DNA of the CDR3: TGTGCCAGTAGTACCGGGGACCCCCCCAATCAGCCCCAGCATTTT.